This record covers a single T cell receptor beta chain. This sample stems from a study of blood T cell repertoires in COVID-19. About the research overall: Collection of acute and convalescent COVID-19 samples took place in the United States, Italy and Spain.

As processed by the authors: The assay estimated nucleated cells by amplifying reference gene primers. Using immunoSEQ multiplex PCR, the repertoire was profiled, and TCRdb retains in-frame clones only, with some absent. V and J calls and clone size are those listed in that table; D and trimming were worked out from the DNA. The data show about 330,000 clones, over 75% seen once. Trimming left V 5 bases short and J 1 base short, with 8 bases between. CDR1 is SQVTM and CDR2 is ANQGSEA in the germline V gene. The CDR3 is made up of 12 amino acids. The sequencing sample was made of peripheral blood. The sequence derives from a woman between 45 and 65 years old with active or convalescent COVID-19. The chain combines TRBV29-1 with TRBJ1-1; D might be TRBD1 (6 bases). The CDR3 protein is CSVQDRNTEAFF. The CDR3 nucleotides are TGCAGCGTTCAGGACAGGAACACTGAAGCTTTCTTT.